This T cell receptor beta chain was sequenced during a study of T-cell memory formation after mild COVID-19 listed by TCRdb under 2021. At the level of the whole study: TCR sequence clusters from the two donors were found to be largely donor specific. T-cell clones expanding and contracting after mild COVID-19 in two donors were tracked by longitudinal TCRalpha and TCRbeta repertoire sequencing. Two young, previously healthy adult volunteers, one female and one male, were included in the cohort.

In its sample, this clonotype was seen a few times. The antigen it recognizes is unknown. Base quality data are lacking; no much larger clone is found one base away. General findings and caveats noted by the study authors: Some responding clones were found in pre-infection memory, which suggests that pre-existing cross-reactive memory T cells took part in the SARS-CoV-2 response. Contracting CD4+ clones were found mainly in CM and EM memory subsets, while CD8+ clones were enriched in EMRA. Balanced CD4/CD8 phenotypes were observed for clones contracting from day 15 to 85, whereas a bias towards CD4+ was observed for a second wave of clones expanding from day 15 to 37. SARS-CoV-2 specificity of the second-wave clones peaking on day 37 was not confirmed. The study included only a couple of mild cases, and larger cohorts that include severe cases with pre-infection samples were judged to be necessary.

Reads for this sample came from an Illumina NovaSeq 6000. Using 5'RACE with constant-segment primers, TCRalpha and TCRbeta cDNA libraries were constructed, with sample barcodes and unique molecular identifiers added in the process. RNA was extracted from every sample with Trizol reagent. Library amplification was performed in two PCR steps, and a second sample barcode and Illumina TruSeq adapters were introduced in the second step. Libraries were sequenced on an Illumina NovaSeq with 2 x 150 bp paired-end reads. The paper's processing steps were these. The reads were demultiplexed and collapsed into UMI-guided consensus sequences using migec v1.2.7. With mixcr v2.1.11, UMI consensuses were aligned to TRA and TRB V and J templates and assembled into clonotypes. A clonotype was counted as expanded or contracted only if both edgeR and NoisET called the change significant, with noise models trained on biological replicates. edgeR calls used a false discovery rate-adjusted p below 0.01 and a log2 fold-change threshold of 1. As an exploratory analysis of dynamics, PCA with hierarchical clustering was applied to max-normalized trajectories of the 1000 most abundant clonotypes. Each responding clone was given a CD4 or CD8 phenotype based on the CD4+ and CD8+ repertoires, which had been sequenced separately. TCRdb redid the processing of the public reads, applying fastp at Q25 and MiXCR, and retained in-frame beta chains. Each entry is one CDR3 protein sequence, shown with its most common DNA and genes. The authors' filters were not applied to this entry. The sample table records about 130,000 distinct CDR3 sequences; more than 15% of these occur just once. The ten largest clones represent 4.5% to 5.5% of the sample.

PBMCs were isolated by Ficoll-Paque density gradient centrifugation. Material for sequencing was PBMCs or a T cell subset sorted from them (not recorded which). The source is a man aged 18 to 29 who had mild COVID-19 (a few samples of this study predate the infection). The sample titles of this study are shuffled in the database, so cell type and time point are left out; the donor was told from shared clones.

CDR3 region: CATSDPGQETQYF. The bases read TGTGCCACCAGTGATCCGGGGCAAGAGACCCAGTACTTC. The chain employs TRBV24-1 and TRBJ2-5; TRBD2 might be the D gene, on 5 matching bases. A distance of 6 bases separates the germline ends of V and J, which lose 3 bases and 2 bases respectively. The CDR3, cysteine through phenylalanine, is 13 amino acids long. The CDR3 DNA has 39 bases and is translated from base 1. CDR1 and CDR2 were assigned from the germline V gene as KGHDR and SFDVKD.